What follows are 9 T cell receptor beta chains derived from one specimen sequenced in a study of shared clonotypes between healthy human individuals. Some clones are missing from TCRdb's copy, which holds only in-frame ones; the method was immunoSEQ multiplex PCR. The repertoire holds 2 million to 2.5 million clones, with approximately 94% as singletons. The sequenced material came from naive CD4+ T cells sorted from blood. The subset is: CD45RA+ positively selected. These receptors were taken from a man younger than 30 in good health.

Points on this clone: Additional DNA sequences in this sample encode the identical CDR3. The chain uses TRBV5-1 and TRBJ2-2; unclear D gene. With 0 bases removed from V and 4 bases from J, the gap between germline ends came to 10 bases. The CDR3 extends over 15 amino acids. Germline V gene lookup returns CDR1 SGHRS and CDR2 YFSETQ. CDR3 region: CASSLGRPGTGELFF. The CDR3 DNA reads TGCGCCAGCAGCTTGGGTAGGCCTGGCACCGGGGAGCTGTTTTTT.

Here the CDR3 reads CASSSTSGGRDTQYF. CDR3 nucleotides: TGCGCCAGCAGCTCAACTAGCGGGGGTAGGGATACGCAGTATTTT. The chain links TRBV5-1 to TRBJ2-3; 11 bases are a match to TRBD2. V was pared by 3 bases and J by 6 bases, with 6 bases of the junction left unmatched. Germline CDR1 and CDR2: SGHRS and YFSETQ. This CDR3 contains 15 residues.

The chain links TRBV11-2 to TRBJ2-1; no definite D call. The V end lost 1 base, the J end lost 10 bases, and 23 bases lay between the germline ends. Germline V gene data show CDR1 as SGHAT and CDR2 as FQNNGV. CDR3 length equals 17 residues. CDR3 region: CASSLGGRGPGSGEQFF. The CDR3, as DNA: TGTGCCAGCAGCTTAGGAGGTAGAGGACCCGGGTCCGGGGAGCAGTTCTTC. Complete variable domain (other parts from reference TRBV11-2 and TRBJ2-1): EAGVAQSPRYKIIEKRQSVAFWCNPISGHATLYWYQQILGQGPKLLIQFQNNGVVDDSQLPKDRFSAERLKGVDSTLKIQPAKLEDSAVYLCASSLGGRGPGSGEQFFGPGTRLTVL.

This chain joins TRBV7-9 and TRBJ2-1; D unclear. The germline V and J ends were trimmed by 8 bases and 9 bases, with 20 bases remaining between them. The V gene's germline CDR1 is SEHNR and CDR2 FQNEAQ (reference sequence). CDR3 size: 14 residues. The CDR3, as DNA: TGTGCCAGCCCAGCTTGGGAACTATCGGTTGAGCAGTTCTTC. This sequence encodes CASPAWELSVEQFF. The entire variable domain, with the rest obtained from reference TRBV7-9 and TRBJ2-1, is as follows: DTGVSQNPRHKITKRGQNVTFRCDPISEHNRLYWYRQTLGQGPEFLTYFQNEAQLEKSRLLSDRFSAERPKGSFSTLEIQRTEQGDSAMYLCASPAWELSVEQFFGPGTRLTVL.

V and J are TRBV20-1 and TRBJ2-1; 8 bases agree with TRBD1. The CDR3 is 11 residues long. Germline CDR1 reads DFQATT; CDR2 reads SNEGSKA (reference sequence). Germline trimming cut 6 bases from V and 12 bases from J; bases unmatched to any gene: 7. CDR3 bases: TGCAGTGCCCAGGACAGGGAAAGGCAGTTCTTC. It is translated as CSAQDRERQFF.

This chain links TRBV19 with TRBJ1-6, with D uncertain. Germline CDR1 and CDR2: LNHDA and SQIVND (reference sequence). The V end was cut by 5 bases, the J end by 7 bases, with 9 bases between. This CDR3 region has 13 residues. CDR3 nucleotide sequence: TGTGCCAGTAGTGCTACCAGGAATTCACCCCTCCACTTT. Residues: CASSATRNSPLHF.

CDR3 bases: TGCAGCGTTGCCCCCGGGTCCGATGAGCAGTTCTTC. Its translation: CSVAPGSDEQFF. The chain employs TRBV29-1 and TRBJ2-1; D is undetermined. Per germline, CDR1 SQVTM and CDR2 ANQGSEA. This CDR3 region has 12 residues. V was trimmed by 4 bases and J by 8 bases, leaving 12 bases between them.

V usage is TRBV7-2 and J usage is TRBJ2-7; 7 nucleotides match TRBD2. Per germline, CDR1 SGHTA and CDR2 FQGNSA. With 5 bases clipped from V and 2 bases from J, the junction kept 9 bases outside the gene matches. The CDR3 has 15 amino acids. The CDR3 here is CASSTYSGTPYEQYF. The CDR3, as DNA: TGTGCCAGCAGCACATACAGCGGGACTCCCTACGAGCAGTACTTC.

Remarks on this clone: The identical CDR3 is also encoded by other nucleotide sequences in the sample. The DNA of the CDR3 is TGTGCCAGCTCCCCGGGGGGGAGCACAGATACGCAGTATTTT. It translates to CASSPGGSTDTQYF. The chain carries TRBV7-9 and TRBJ2-3; 8 bases map to TRBD2. V gave up 8 bases and J gave up 0 bases; unmatched junction bases: 4. There are 14 residues in the CDR3. From germline, CDR1 is SEHNR and CDR2 FQNEAQ (reference sequence).